A single sample is the source of the 10 T cell receptor beta chains below, sequenced in a study of T-cell reconstitution after alpha-beta-depleted transplantation in children. TCRbeta library preparation incorporated unique molecular identifiers. TCRdb re-called the PCR reads with MiXCR, one entry per CDR3 protein. The table includes some 460,000 distinct CDR3 sequences, roughly 15% detected once. The sequencing used PBMCs, mostly from graft donor cells, collected 360 days after TCRalphabeta/CD19-depleted stem cell transplant. Source of these receptors: a boy under two years old who had a stem cell transplant for Wiskott-Aldrich syndrome, so the T cells may come from the graft donor.

This clonotype was seen more than once but under ten times. Here the CDR3 reads CAISDPPGQRVQSLLQPQHF. The CDR3 DNA reads TGTGCCATCAGTGACCCCCCGGGACAAAGGGTTCAGTCCCTTCTTCAGCCCCAGCATTTT. The chain couples TRBV10-3 to TRBJ1-5; tentatively, D is TRBD1 (6 bases). The germline gives CDR1 ENHRY, CDR2 SYGVKD. Trimming took off 3 bases at V and 6 bases at J, with 30 bases between the two ends. This CDR3 spans 20 amino acids.

The chain combines TRBV15 with TRBJ2-7; the match to TRBD1 covers 7 bases. Losses at the gene ends were 1 base for V and 0 bases for J; bases not matched to a gene: 15. The germline V gene has CDR1 LNHNV and CDR2 YYDKDF (reference sequence). The CDR3 is made up of 19 amino acids. The CDR3 reads CATSRALLTGAGVSYEQYF. CDR3 DNA sequence: TGTGCCACCAGCAGAGCCCTCCTTACAGGGGCAGGAGTCTCCTACGAGCAGTACTTC.

V and J are TRBV5-1 and TRBJ1-1, with TRBD1 matching 8 bases. V lost 0 bases and J lost 2; bases outside the gene matches: 3. This CDR3 is built from 15 residues. CDR1 is SGHRS, CDR2 YFSETQ, per germline. CDR3 in amino acids: CASSLAGGPNTEAFF. The CDR3 DNA is TGCGCCAGCAGCTTGGCAGGGGGCCCCAACACTGAAGCTTTCTTT.

This clonotype has more than one count but fewer than ten. This chain joins TRBV7-9 and TRBJ2-7; possibly TRBD2 for D (5 bases). Trimming pared 3 bases from V and 2 bases from J, leaving 11 bases between. Per germline, CDR1 SEHNR and CDR2 FQNEAQ (reference sequence). The CDR3 is 14 residues long. The CDR3 loop is CASSLSAGAYEQYF. The DNA for the CDR3 is TGTGCCAGCAGCTTGTCAGCCGGGGCCTACGAGCAGTACTTC.

This clonotype has a handful of counts. The genes are TRBV24-1 and TRBJ2-1, with D unresolved. V was trimmed by 3 bases and J by 7 bases, leaving 12 bases between them. CDR3 size: 14 residues. CDR1 is KGHDR, CDR2 SFDVKD, per germline. The CDR3 sequence is CATSDPPRVNEQFF. Here the CDR3 DNA reads TGTGCCACCAGTGATCCACCTAGAGTTAATGAGCAGTTCTTC.

This sequence joins TRBV6-2 or TRBV6-3 and TRBJ2-1, with D possibly matching TRBD2 (6 bases). The germline V gene has CDR1 MNHEY and CDR2 SVGEGT. The CDR3 spans 16 residues. The V end lost 2 bases, the J end lost 3 bases, and 14 bases lay between the germline ends. Here the CDR3 reads CASSYTSPGLYNEQFF. CDR3 nucleotides: TGTGCCAGCAGTTACACCTCCCCGGGACTCTACAATGAGCAGTTCTTC.

This clonotype was detected a few times. The genes are TRBV10-3 and TRBJ2-7; possibly TRBD1 or TRBD2 for D (5 bases each). Germline V gives CDR1 ENHRY, CDR2 SYGVKD. The V end was cut by 6 bases, the J end by 5 bases, with 8 bases between. This CDR3 contains 11 residues. CDR3 region: CAIRGRDEQYF. The CDR3 DNA is TGTGCCATCAGGGGACGGGACGAGCAGTACTTC.

The rearrangement links TRBV28 to TRBJ2-7, with TRBD1 identical over 7 bases. V gave up 3 bases and J gave up 2 bases; unmatched junction bases: 10. The CDR3 contains 16 residues. Germline values: CDR1 MDHEN, CDR2 SYDVKM. The CDR3 sequence is CASSFGSGTDTYEQYF. The CDR3 DNA reads as TGTGCCAGCAGTTTTGGGTCCGGGACAGACACCTACGAGCAGTACTTC.

The V call is TRBV25-1, the J call TRBJ1-1; D is unresolved. V was trimmed by 3 bases and J by 1 base, leaving 6 bases between them. The CDR3 covers 13 residues. From germline, CDR1 is MGHDK and CDR2 SYGVNS. CDR3 sequence: CASSDHRNTEAFF. The CDR3 DNA is TGTGCCAGCAGTGATCACAGGAACACTGAAGCTTTCTTT.

The CDR3, as DNA: TGTGCCAGCAGAAGCCGAGGAACTATAGAGACCCAGTACTTC. This sequence encodes CASRSRGTIETQYF. The J gene is TRBJ2-5, the V gene TRBV12-3 or TRBV12-4, with D hard to call. V lost 6 bases to trimming and J lost 4 bases, with 15 bases between them. The CDR3 extends over 14 amino acids.